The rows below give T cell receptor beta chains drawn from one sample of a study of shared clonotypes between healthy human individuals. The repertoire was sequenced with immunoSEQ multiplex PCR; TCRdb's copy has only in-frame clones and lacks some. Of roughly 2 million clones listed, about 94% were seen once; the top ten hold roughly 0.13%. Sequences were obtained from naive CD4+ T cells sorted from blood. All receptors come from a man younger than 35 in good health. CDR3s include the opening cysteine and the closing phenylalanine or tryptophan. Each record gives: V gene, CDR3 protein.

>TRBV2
CASDFTGGAGETQYF
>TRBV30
CAWSVGTVNTGELFF
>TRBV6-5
CASGADGFYGYTF
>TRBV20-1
CSASGDEQYF
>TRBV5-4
CASSLRLALSTDTQYF
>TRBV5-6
CASSLIGLASYTQYF
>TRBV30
CAWGVGSGELFF
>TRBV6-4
CASRAGTGYGYTF
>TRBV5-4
CASSLELAGWEELFF
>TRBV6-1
CASSEHAGENTGELFF
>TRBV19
CASSRPRDTRVDTQYF
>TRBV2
CASSRGYNEQFF
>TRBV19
CASSTGTESSPLHF
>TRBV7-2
CASSSRVDTAWGQNIQYF
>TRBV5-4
CASSLGGRTGENYGYTF
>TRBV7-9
CASSPSALGTGELFF
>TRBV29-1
CSVPPGGAFEKLFF
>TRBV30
CAWSLLRTGAYEQYF
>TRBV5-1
CASSPLGSYEQYF
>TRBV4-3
CASSQDLPGGTNTGELFF
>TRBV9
CASSVDGPNSPLHF
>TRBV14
CASSQDRSGNTIYF
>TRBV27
CASRPGSSNSPLHF
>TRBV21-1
CASTSTGADGYEQYF
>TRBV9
CASSAQGAGEKLFF
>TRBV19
CASRGQGGGNTEAFF
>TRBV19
CASSPDRGLLMNTEAFF
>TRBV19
CASRTGQGSGEQYF
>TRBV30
CAWSKGQGHAEAFF
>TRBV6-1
CAGGGMAQETQYF
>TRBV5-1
CASSSGDFVDTQYF
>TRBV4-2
CASSQVYTGELFF